Following are 30 T cell receptor beta chains from one sample sequenced in a study of blood T cell repertoires in COVID-19. Produced via immunoSEQ multiplex PCR; TCRdb's table is partial and in-frame only. The table shows fewer than 500,000 clones, with around 87% occurring only once. Sequencing was carried out using PBMCs or T cells enriched from blood (not recorded which). These TCRs come from a man under 40 who had recovered from COVID-19.

The sample holds one count of this clone. The V call is TRBV3-1 (or the pseudogene TRBV3-2), the J call TRBJ2-4, with D tentatively TRBD1 (6 bases). The V end lost 1 base, the J end lost 6 bases, and 13 bases lay between the germline ends. The germline CDR1 and CDR2 sequences are LGHDT and YNNKEL (reference sequence). This CDR3 is built from 15 residues. CDR3 coding DNA: TGTGCCAGCAGCCAAGGCCGGACAGCCGCAAACATTCAGTACTTC. This encodes CASSQGRTAANIQYF.

The CDR3: CASSTGTVWNNEQFF. CDR3 DNA: TGTGCCAGTAGTACCGGGACAGTCTGGAACAATGAGCAGTTCTTC. This sequence joins TRBV19 and TRBJ2-1; 7 bases are a match to TRBD1. The V gene end was trimmed by 4 bases and the J gene end by 5 bases; junction bases not matched to a gene: 8. This CDR3 comprises 15 residues. Germline V gene sequence: CDR1 LNHDA, CDR2 SQIVND (reference sequence).

The chain joins TRBV30 to TRBJ2-7; 13 bases agree with TRBD2. V shed 1 base and J 7 bases; nucleotides not matched to a gene: 22. Germline CDR1 GTSNPN, CDR2 SVGIG (reference sequence). There are 20 residues in the CDR3. This CDR3 reads CAWSARWKPQLAGGPGEQYF. The CDR3 nucleotides read TGTGCCTGGAGTGCTAGATGGAAACCCCAACTAGCGGGGGGGCCGGGGGAGCAGTACTTC.

The rearrangement links TRBV25-1 to TRBJ2-5; weak D call: TRBD1 (5 bases). Per the germline V gene, CDR1 is MGHDK and CDR2 is SYGVNS. The CDR3 is 13 amino acids. Trimming stripped 4 bases from V and 4 bases from J, with 10 bases between. The CDR3 spells CASSGQGGETQYF. In DNA form, the CDR3 reads TGTGCCAGCAGTGGGCAGGGCGGAGAGACCCAGTACTTC.

The J gene is TRBJ2-1, the V gene TRBV28; 11 bases are a match to TRBD2. CDR1 and CDR2 (germline): MDHEN, SYDVKM. The V gene end was trimmed by 6 bases and the J gene end by 6 bases; junction bases not matched to a gene: 10. This CDR3 is built from 16 residues. The CDR3 loop reads CASRLTLAGAGNEQFF. In nucleotides, the CDR3 is TGTGCCAGCAGGCTGACACTAGCGGGGGCCGGCAATGAGCAGTTCTTC.

This clone appeared a single time. This CDR3 reads CASSEDRDYEQYF. CDR3 in DNA: TGCGCCAGCAGTGAGGACAGGGACTACGAGCAGTACTTC. The rearrangement uses TRBV10-2 and TRBJ2-7; 7 bases map to TRBD1. Germline trimming cut 2 bases from V and 3 bases from J; bases unmatched to any gene: 1. Germline V gene lookup returns CDR1 WSHSY and CDR2 SAAADI. The CDR3 is made up of 13 amino acids.

The table lists this clone with a count of one. The CDR3 loop reads CASSLAPRGALNTEAFF. CDR3 coding DNA: TGTGCCAGCAGCTTAGCCCCCCGGGGGGCGCTGAACACTGAAGCTTTCTTT. V usage is TRBV7-8 and J usage is TRBJ1-1; tentatively, D is TRBD1 (6 bases). CDR3 length: 17 amino acids. The germline V gene has CDR1 SGHVS and CDR2 FQNEAQ. The germline V and J ends were trimmed by 0 bases and 0 bases, with 14 bases remaining between them.

The chain has TRBV29-1 and TRBJ1-1; D is ambiguous. The CDR3 runs to 13 residues. Germline V gives CDR1 SQVTM, CDR2 ANQGSEA. Trimming removed 7 bases from V and 2 bases from J, with 14 bases in between. The CDR3 loop reads CSASHAGNTEAFF. CDR3 sequence (DNA): TGCAGCGCCTCCCATGCAGGTAACACTGAAGCTTTCTTT.

This clone has just a few counts. The gene calls are TRBV13 and TRBJ1-2; 9 nucleotides match TRBD1. The CDR3 spans 12 residues. J gave up 14 bases and V 5 bases, and 9 bases lay outside the gene matches. The V gene's germline CDR1 is PRHDT and CDR2 FYEKMQ (reference sequence). CDR3 region: CASSEGQGLYTF. The CDR3 bases are TGTGCCAGCAGCGAAGGACAGGGGTTGTATACCTTC.

The chain is built from TRBV6-2 or TRBV6-3 and TRBJ2-1, with TRBD1 as a possible D gene (6 bases). With 2 bases removed from V and 8 bases from J, the gap between germline ends came to 13 bases. Germline CDR1 reads MNHEY; CDR2 reads SVGEGT. This CDR3 comprises 14 residues. The CDR3 reads CASSYPTGFDEQFF. The DNA of the CDR3 is TGTGCCAGCAGTTACCCCACAGGGTTCGATGAGCAGTTCTTC.

The J gene is TRBJ1-1, the V gene TRBV5-6; D call uncertain. The V end lost 0 bases, the J end lost 0 bases, and 9 bases lay between the germline ends. Germline loops: CDR1 SGHDT, CDR2 YYEEEE. The length of the CDR3 is 15 residues. CDR3 sequence reads: CASSLVRVMNTEAFF. As DNA, the CDR3 is TGTGCCAGCAGCTTGGTTCGGGTCATGAACACTGAAGCTTTCTTT.

V and J are TRBV6-5 and TRBJ1-2; D is ambiguous. The V gene lost 2 bases and the J gene lost 3 bases, with 10 bases spanning the gap. CDR1 is MNHEY and CDR2 is SVGAGI in the germline V gene. The CDR3 sequence is 14 residues long. CDR3 loop: CASSYGSGDYGYTF. As DNA, the CDR3 is TGTGCCAGCAGTTACGGGAGCGGGGACTATGGCTACACCTTC.

The chain links TRBV9 to TRBJ1-2; 7 bases align to TRBD1. Germline lookup yields CDR1 SGDLS and CDR2 YYNGEE. This CDR3 spans 17 amino acids. V lost 0 bases and J lost 3; bases outside the gene matches: 11. CDR3 nucleotide sequence: TGTGCCAGCAGCGTAGATAGTCGTAGGGGACAGTACTATGGCTACACCTTC. This codes for CASSVDSRRGQYYGYTF.

V usage is TRBV7-9 and J usage is TRBJ2-3; perhaps TRBD2 as D (7 bases). Germline V gene lookup returns CDR1 SEHNR and CDR2 FQNEAQ (reference sequence). The CDR3 is 18 amino acids. Trimming left V 1 base short and J 2 bases short, with 19 bases between. In nucleotides, the CDR3 is TGTGCCAGCAGCTTAGAGGGGAACGGGGGGCTCTTCACAGATACGCAGTATTTT. Translating it yields CASSLEGNGGLFTDTQYF.

This sequence joins TRBV19 and TRBJ1-3; D uncertain. Trimming shortened V by 10 bases and J by 4 bases, and 17 bases separated the two germline ends. CDR3 length: 14 amino acids. Germline CDR1 is LNHDA and CDR2 is SQIVND (reference sequence). The CDR3 spells CATRSAGSGNTIYF. Written as DNA, the CDR3 is TGTGCCACTCGCAGCGCGGGATCAGGAAACACCATATATTTT.

This clone was seen once. This rearrangement joins TRBV10-1 to TRBJ2-1, with TRBD2 matching 9 bases. Germline trimming cut 2 bases from V and 4 bases from J; bases unmatched to any gene: 9. This CDR3 region has 17 residues. Germline values: CDR1 WNHNN, CDR2 SYGVQD (reference sequence). The CDR3 loop is CASSESSLRGGYNEQFF. Written as DNA, the CDR3 is TGCGCCAGCAGTGAGAGTTCCTTGCGGGGGGGGTACAATGAGCAGTTCTTC.

This chain links TRBV14 with TRBJ2-7, with D perhaps TRBD2 (5 bases). The CDR3 length is 14 residues. The germline V gene has CDR1 SGHDN and CDR2 FVKESK. V lost 1 base and J lost 0, with 7 bases in between. CDR3 sequence: CASSQVGGSYEQYF. The CDR3 region has the DNA TGTGCCAGCAGCCAAGTAGGAGGCTCCTACGAGCAGTACTTC.

Points on this clone: The sample carries other DNA sequences with the same CDR3. The chain recombines TRBV12-3 or TRBV12-4 with TRBJ1-2, with D uncertain. V shed 5 bases and J shed 6 bases, with 7 bases lying between them. The CDR3 has 11 residues. DNA of the CDR3: TGTGCCAGCAGTCCGGGTGATGGCTACACCTTC. The encoded protein is CASSPGDGYTF.

The table lists this clone with a few counts. The chain joins TRBV7-2 to TRBJ2-1; TRBD1 might be the D (6 bases). V was pared by 1 base and J by 7 bases, with 20 bases between. The CDR3 is 17 amino acids. Germline V CDR1 and CDR2: SGHTA, FQGNSA. This CDR3 is CASSLGGVGRGLNEQFF. As DNA, the CDR3 is TGTGCCAGCAGCTTAGGAGGAGTCGGCAGGGGTTTGAATGAGCAGTTCTTC.

The V gene is TRBV11-2, the J gene TRBJ1-5, with D perhaps matching TRBD1 (5 bases). This CDR3 spans 15 amino acids. Germline assignment: CDR1 SGHAT and CDR2 FQNNGV. Trimming cost V 1 base and J 6 bases, with 13 bases left between them. In DNA, the CDR3 is TGTGCCAGCAGCTTAGGCTCAGGGATGGCTCAGCCCCAGCATTTT. Residues: CASSLGSGMAQPQHF.

This CDR3 is CASRTGGLPYNSPLHF. The CDR3 bases are TGTGCCAGCAGGACAGGGGGCCTCCCGTATAATTCACCCCTCCACTTT. The gene calls are TRBV28 and TRBJ1-6; 10 bases agree with TRBD1. Germline trimming cut 6 bases from V and 4 bases from J; bases unmatched to any gene: 6. The CDR3 is made up of 16 amino acids. Germline-derived CDR1 and CDR2 are MDHEN and SYDVKM.

This rearrangement joins TRBV7-6 to TRBJ2-2; 15 bases agree with TRBD2. The CDR3 spans 17 residues. CDR1 and CDR2 from the germline V gene are SGHVS and FNYEAQ. Losses at the gene ends were 5 bases for V and 3 bases for J; bases not matched to a gene: 4. The DNA for the CDR3 is TGTGCCAGCAGCCCCCGGACTAGCGGGGGGGACACCGGGGAGCTGTTTTTT. Translated, it gives CASSPRTSGGDTGELFF.

The rearrangement links TRBV30 to TRBJ1-2, with 7 bases aligning to TRBD1. Trimming took 8 bases from V and 0 from J; bases not matched to a gene: 6. The CDR3 extends over 13 amino acids. Germline V gene data show CDR1 as GTSNPN and CDR2 as SVGIG (reference sequence). The CDR3 region is CAGPGTANYGYTF. The CDR3 DNA follows: TGTGCCGGGCCCGGGACAGCTAACTATGGCTACACCTTC.

The genes are TRBV2 and TRBJ1-2; no definite D call. The CDR3 covers 15 residues. Trimming shortened V by 8 bases and J by 6 bases, and 22 bases separated the two germline ends. CDR1 is SNHLY and CDR2 is FYNNEI in the germline V gene. CDR3 region: CASGWRAEWEDGYTF. The DNA for the CDR3 is TGTGCCAGCGGGTGGCGGGCGGAATGGGAGGATGGCTACACCTTC.

The J gene is TRBJ2-5, the V gene TRBV15; D unclear. Trimming pared 0 bases from V and 7 bases from J, leaving 6 bases between. The CDR3 length is 12 residues. CDR1 is LNHNV and CDR2 is YYDKDF in the germline V gene (reference sequence). The CDR3 sequence is CATSRDRATQYF. The CDR3 bases are TGTGCCACCAGCAGAGACCGCGCGACCCAGTACTTC.

The chain links TRBV6-5 to TRBJ1-3; D call uncertain. From germline, CDR1 is MNHEY and CDR2 SVGAGI. V gave up 8 bases and J gave up 0 bases, with 11 bases separating them. The CDR3 has 14 amino acids. The CDR3: CASAGGISGNTIYF. The CDR3 DNA sequence: TGTGCCAGCGCCGGAGGGATCTCTGGAAACACCATATATTTT.

This chain joins TRBV3-1 (or the pseudogene TRBV3-2) and TRBJ2-1; 9 bases are a match to TRBD2. Germline assignment: CDR1 LGHDT and CDR2 YNNKEL (reference sequence). V lost 0 bases, J lost 15 bases, and 12 bases stayed unmatched. The CDR3 is 15 amino acids. The chain's CDR3 is CASSQDLNRAGGVFF. In DNA, the CDR3 is TGTGCCAGCAGCCAAGATTTAAATCGAGCGGGGGGTGTGTTCTTC.

A single count supports this clone. CDR3 protein: CASSRGMNTEAFF. DNA of the CDR3: TGTGCCAGCAGCCGAGGGATGAACACTGAAGCTTTCTTT. The V gene is TRBV14, the J gene TRBJ1-1; no reliable D call. CDR3 length: 13 amino acids. Trimming cost V 4 bases and J 0 bases, with 6 bases left between them. Germline CDR1 SGHDN, CDR2 FVKESK.

About this clone itself: At one boundary the junction diverges from the germline segment, which might be a read error. The CDR3 DNA sequence: TGTGCCAGCAGCAGGGACAGGGGGACCGGGTTCTTC. Protein: CASSRDRGTGFF. This rearrangement joins TRBV11-2 to TRBJ1-2, with TRBD1 identical over 11 bases. CDR1 is SGHAT, CDR2 FQNNGV, per germline. This CDR3 is 12 amino acids long.

V and J are TRBV5-1 and TRBJ2-3; D is unresolved. Germline V gene sequence: CDR1 SGHRS, CDR2 YFSETQ. The CDR3 sequence is 15 residues long. Trimming removed 6 bases from V and 2 bases from J, with 16 bases in between. This CDR3 reads CASTEAVELTDTQYF. CDR3 coding DNA: TGCGCCAGCACCGAGGCTGTAGAGCTCACAGATACGCAGTATTTT.